This T cell receptor (beta chain) was captured by sequencing in a study of OX40 agonist ivuxolimab in advanced cancers. Study-wide background: Dose-escalation patients' cancers were hepatocellular carcinoma, melanoma, renal cell or head and neck cancer.

As regards this clone: Antigen: not known.

Enrollment shut out patients with autoimmune disease history or systemic immunosuppression. Method: immunoSEQ multiplex PCR; TCRdb's copy keeps in-frame clones and lacks some. The data contain around 26,000 clones, 88% of them seen just once; the ten biggest clones take up 20% to 25%. Study conclusions and caveats: Low normalized T-cell clonal expansion also characterized some of the nonresponders. Expanded clones belonging to CD8+ T cells outnumbered, on average, those of CD4+.

This clonotype was obtained from an adult with an advanced solid tumor such as melanoma, head and neck, liver or kidney cancer. Sequenced here: CD4+ or CD8+ T cells sorted from blood, sampled in a trial of the OX40 agonist ivuxolimab.

In DNA form, the CDR3 reads TGTGCCAGCAGCTTAGCGGGGGGGCCCACCGGGGAGCTGTTTTTT. Encoded protein: CASSLAGGPTGELFF. V and J are TRBV7-3 and TRBJ2-2; 9 positions match TRBD2. The V gene end was trimmed by 2 bases and the J gene end by 4 bases; junction bases not matched to a gene: 2. This CDR3 is built from 15 residues. The germline CDR1 and CDR2 sequences are SGHTA and FQGTGA.